The 6 T cell receptor beta chains presented below share a single source sample, sequenced in a study of T cell repertoires in cytomegalovirus infection. MiXCR was run by TCRdb on the reads, yielding one entry per CDR3 protein. The sample has just under 300,000 distinct CDR3 sequences, roughly a tenth seen once; the top ten hold less than 3%. Sequenced: PBMCs. These receptors were obtained from a human donor in good health (CMV status not recorded). Some clones in this sample may be carry-over from other donors' samples.

V is TRBV29-1 and J is TRBJ1-1, with D uncertain. The germline V gene encodes CDR1 SQVTM and CDR2 ANQGSEA. The germline V and J ends were trimmed by 4 bases and 3 bases, with 9 bases remaining between them. The CDR3 has 12 amino acids. Here the CDR3 reads CSVVDGDTEAFF. CDR3 in DNA: TGCAGCGTTGTTGACGGGGACACTGAAGCTTTCTTT. Using reference TRBV29-1 and TRBJ1-1 for the parts outside the CDR3, the full variable domain is SAVISQKPSRDICQRGTSLTIQCQVDSQVTMMFWYRQQPGQSLTLIATANQGSEATYESGFVIDKFPISRPNLTFSTLTVSNMSPEDSSIYLCSVVDGDTEAFFGQGTRLTVV.

Many counts were recorded for this clonotype. V and J are TRBV7-2 and TRBJ1-1; 7 bases match TRBD1. Germline V lookup: CDR1 SGHTA, CDR2 FQGNSA. The CDR3 is made up of 14 amino acids. V lost 6 bases to trimming and J lost 1 base; unmatched junction nucleotides: 5. The CDR3 DNA is TGTGCCAGCAGTCGGGACAGCCGGAACACTGAAGCTTTCTTT. It yields the protein CASSRDSRNTEAFF.

This clonotype was seen ten or more times. The chain uses TRBV2 and TRBJ1-2; D gene uncertain. Deletions cut 8 bases from V and 3 bases from J, with 13 bases between. The CDR3 spans 13 residues. The germline V gene encodes CDR1 SNHLY and CDR2 FYNNEI. Written as DNA, the CDR3 is TGTGCCAGCCAGACACCTCTGGACTATGGCTACACCTTC. Protein: CASQTPLDYGYTF. Full variable domain (outside the CDR3, taken from reference TRBV2 and TRBJ1-2): EPEVTQTPSHQVTQMGQEVILRCVPISNHLYFYWYRQILGQKVEFLVSFYNNEISEKSEIFDDQFSVERPDGSNFTLKIRSTKLEDSAMYFCASQTPLDYGYTFGSGTRLTVV.

This clonotype was counted many times. The V gene is TRBV7-8, the J gene TRBJ2-2; D may be TRBD1 or TRBD2 (5 bases each). Germline V gene lookup returns CDR1 SGHVS and CDR2 FQNEAQ. With 2 bases removed from V and 0 bases from J, the gap between germline ends came to 10 bases. The CDR3 totals 16 residues. CDR3 sequence (DNA): TGTGCCAGCAGCTTATCCGGGGCTACGAACACCGGGGAGCTGTTTTTT. The encoded protein is CASSLSGATNTGELFF.

Many counts were recorded for this clonotype. The V gene is TRBV28, the J gene TRBJ1-2; D gene ambiguous. The germline V gene has CDR1 MDHEN and CDR2 SYDVKM. This CDR3 spans 13 amino acids. The V gene lost 8 bases and the J gene lost 0 bases, with 10 bases spanning the gap. CDR3 in DNA: TGTGCCAGCTACAGTTCCTCTAACTATGGCTACACCTTC. Protein: CASYSSSNYGYTF.

The rearrangement joins TRBV7-9 to TRBJ1-2, with D unclear. The CDR3 has 12 amino acids. Germline lookup yields CDR1 SEHNR and CDR2 FQNEAQ (reference sequence). The V end lost 3 bases, the J end lost 5 bases, and 7 bases lay between the germline ends. As DNA, the CDR3 is TGTGCCAGCAGCTTCCTTTTATATGGCTACACCTTC. As protein: CASSFLLYGYTF.